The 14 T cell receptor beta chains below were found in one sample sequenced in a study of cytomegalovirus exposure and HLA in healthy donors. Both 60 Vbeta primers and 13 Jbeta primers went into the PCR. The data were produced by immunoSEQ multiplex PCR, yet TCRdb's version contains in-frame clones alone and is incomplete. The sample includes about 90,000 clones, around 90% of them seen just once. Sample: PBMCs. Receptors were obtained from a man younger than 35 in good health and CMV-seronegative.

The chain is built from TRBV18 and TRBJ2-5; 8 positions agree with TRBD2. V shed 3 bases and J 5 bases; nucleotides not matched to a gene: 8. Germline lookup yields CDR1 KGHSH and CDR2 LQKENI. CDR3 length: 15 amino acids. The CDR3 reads CASSPLAGSTETQYF. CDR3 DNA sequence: TGTGCCAGCTCACCGTTAGCGGGATCTACGGAGACCCAGTACTTC.

CDR3 sequence (DNA): TGTGCCAGCTCACCGCAGGAACAGGGGGCAGAAAAACTGTTTTTT. This encodes CASSPQEQGAEKLFF. The V and J genes are TRBV18 and TRBJ1-4; 9 bases map to TRBD1. From germline, CDR1 is KGHSH and CDR2 LQKENI. V was pared by 3 bases and J by 8 bases, with 7 bases of the junction left unmatched. The CDR3 runs to 15 residues.

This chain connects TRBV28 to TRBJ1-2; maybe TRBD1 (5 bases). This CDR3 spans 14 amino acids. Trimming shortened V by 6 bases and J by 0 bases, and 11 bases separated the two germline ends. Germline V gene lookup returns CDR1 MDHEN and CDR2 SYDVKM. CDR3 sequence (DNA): TGTGCCAGCAGGGGGCCGCCACCTAACTATGGCTACACCTTC. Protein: CASRGPPPNYGYTF.

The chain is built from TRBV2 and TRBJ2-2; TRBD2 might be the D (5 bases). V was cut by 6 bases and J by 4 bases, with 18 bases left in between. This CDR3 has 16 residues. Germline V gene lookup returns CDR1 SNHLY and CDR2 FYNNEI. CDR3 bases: TGTGCCAGCAGCGCAAATCGAGCGGAACTCACCGGGGAGCTGTTTTTT. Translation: CASSANRAELTGELFF.

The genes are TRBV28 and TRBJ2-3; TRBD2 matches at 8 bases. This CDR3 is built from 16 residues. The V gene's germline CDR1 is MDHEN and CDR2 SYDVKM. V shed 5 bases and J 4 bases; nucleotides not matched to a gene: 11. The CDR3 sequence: CASSGSGGPGADTQYF. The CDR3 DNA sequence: TGTGCCAGCAGTGGTTCGGGAGGGCCTGGGGCAGATACGCAGTATTTT.

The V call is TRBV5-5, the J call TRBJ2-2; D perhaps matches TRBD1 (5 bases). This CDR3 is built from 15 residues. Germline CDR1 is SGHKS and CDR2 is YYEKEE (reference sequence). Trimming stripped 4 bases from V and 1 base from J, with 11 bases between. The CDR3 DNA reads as TGTGCCAGCAGCCTGAAAGGGGTGAACACCGGGGAGCTGTTTTTT. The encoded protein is CASSLKGVNTGELFF.

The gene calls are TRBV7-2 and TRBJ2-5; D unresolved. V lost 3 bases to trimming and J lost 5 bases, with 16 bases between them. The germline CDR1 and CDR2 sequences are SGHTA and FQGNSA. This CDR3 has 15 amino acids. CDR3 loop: CASSFNSLSRETQYF. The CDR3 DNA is TGTGCCAGCAGCTTTAATAGCCTCAGTAGGGAGACCCAGTACTTC.

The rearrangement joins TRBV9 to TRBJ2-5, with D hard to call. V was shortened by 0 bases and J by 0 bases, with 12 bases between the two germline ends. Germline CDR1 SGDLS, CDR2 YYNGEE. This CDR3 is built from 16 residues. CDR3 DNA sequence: TGTGCCAGCAGCGTAGGCGGCAGTGATTACCAAGAGACCCAGTACTTC. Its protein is CASSVGGSDYQETQYF.

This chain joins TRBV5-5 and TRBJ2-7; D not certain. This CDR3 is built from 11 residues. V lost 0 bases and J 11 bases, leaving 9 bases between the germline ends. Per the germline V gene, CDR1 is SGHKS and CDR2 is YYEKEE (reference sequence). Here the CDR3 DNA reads TGTGCCAGCAGCTTGGCCTCAGTCGAGTACTTC. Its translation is CASSLASVEYF. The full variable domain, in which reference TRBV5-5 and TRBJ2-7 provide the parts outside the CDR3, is DAGVTQSPTHLIKTRGQQVTLRCSPISGHKSVSWYQQVLGQGPQFIFQYYEKEERGRGNFPDRFSARQFPNYSSELNVNALLLGDSALYLCASSLASVEYFGPGTRLTVT.

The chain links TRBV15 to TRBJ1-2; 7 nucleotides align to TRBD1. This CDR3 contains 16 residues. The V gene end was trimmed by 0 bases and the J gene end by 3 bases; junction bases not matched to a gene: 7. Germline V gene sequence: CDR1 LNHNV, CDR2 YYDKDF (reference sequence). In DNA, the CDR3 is TGTGCCACCAGCAGAGATCGGAAGGGGGCTCACTATGGCTACACCTTC. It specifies CATSRDRKGAHYGYTF.

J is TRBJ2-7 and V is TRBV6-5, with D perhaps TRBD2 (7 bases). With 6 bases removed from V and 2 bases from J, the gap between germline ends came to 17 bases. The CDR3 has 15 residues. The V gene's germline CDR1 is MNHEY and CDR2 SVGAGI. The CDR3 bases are TGTGCCAGCAGGTGGGGGGGCAGTCCCCCCTACGAGCAGTACTTC. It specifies CASRWGGSPPYEQYF.

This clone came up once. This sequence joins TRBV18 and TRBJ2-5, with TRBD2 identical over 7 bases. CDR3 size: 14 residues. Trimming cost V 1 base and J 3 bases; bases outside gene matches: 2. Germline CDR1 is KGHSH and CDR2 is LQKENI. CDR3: CASSPRLAEETQYF. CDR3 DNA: TGTGCCAGCTCACCACGGCTAGCGGAAGAGACCCAGTACTTC.

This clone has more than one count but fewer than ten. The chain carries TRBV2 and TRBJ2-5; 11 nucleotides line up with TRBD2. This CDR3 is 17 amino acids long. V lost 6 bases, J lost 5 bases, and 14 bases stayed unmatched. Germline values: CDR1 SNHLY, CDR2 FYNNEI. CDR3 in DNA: TGTGCCAGCAGCGCAAGGACTAGCGGGCTTCCTGCGGAGACCCAGTACTTC. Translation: CASSARTSGLPAETQYF.

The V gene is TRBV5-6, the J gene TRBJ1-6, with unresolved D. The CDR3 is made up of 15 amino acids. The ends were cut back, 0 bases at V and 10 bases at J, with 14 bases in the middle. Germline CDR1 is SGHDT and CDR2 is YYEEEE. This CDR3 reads CASSLVTALRSPLHF. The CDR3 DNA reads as TGTGCCAGCAGCTTGGTTACAGCCTTAAGGTCACCCCTCCACTTT.